A selection of T cell receptor beta chains follows, all from one sample in a study of T-cell memory formation after mild COVID-19. MiXCR, applied by TCRdb to the 5' RACE reads, yields one record per CDR3 protein. The sample contains 300,000 to 400,000 distinct CDR3 sequences, 28% of which appear only once. Input material: PBMCs or a T cell subset sorted from them (not recorded which). All receptors derive from an adult woman who had mild COVID-19 (a few samples of this study predate the infection). Cell type and time point are not known. Each CDR3 is given with its conserved first and last residue. Fields, in order: clone size, D gene, V gene, J gene, CDR3 protein, CDR3 DNA. D genes are given only for firm matches. Size values are once, few and many counts, or a class for expanded clones, and some rows have none.

clone_size: many; d_call: TRBD1; v_call: TRBV5-1; j_call: TRBJ1-1; cdr3_aa: CASSSLSFGRGQNTEAFF; cdr3_nt: TGCGCCAGCAGCTCCTTGTCCTTTGGGAGGGGGCAGAACACTGAAGCTTTCTTT
clone_size: NA; d_call: TRBD2; v_call: TRBV7-7; j_call: TRBJ2-3; cdr3_aa: CASSYAAGGTDTQYF; cdr3_nt: TGTGCTAGCAGCTACGCAGCGGGGGGCACAGATACGCAGTATTTT
clone_size: NA; d_call: NA; v_call: TRBV7-3; j_call: TRBJ2-3; cdr3_aa: CASSLIGAGVRNTDTQYF; cdr3_nt: TGTGCCAGCAGCTTAATCGGTGCAGGGGTTAGGAACACAGATACGCAGTATTTT
clone_size: NA; d_call: TRBD1; v_call: TRBV30; j_call: TRBJ1-1; cdr3_aa: CAWSVQGTRGNTEAFF; cdr3_nt: TGTGCCTGGAGTGTACAGGGGACGCGTGGGAACACTGAAGCTTTCTTT
clone_size: NA; d_call: NA; v_call: TRBV29-1; j_call: TRBJ2-5; cdr3_aa: CSVSQETQYF; cdr3_nt: TGCAGCGTTTCCCAAGAGACCCAGTACTTC
clone_size: few; d_call: NA; v_call: TRBV5-6; j_call: TRBJ1-2; cdr3_aa: CASSRGTNYGYTF; cdr3_nt: TGTGCCAGCAGCAGAGGGACTAACTATGGCTACACCTTC
clone_size: few; d_call: TRBD1; v_call: TRBV5-1; j_call: TRBJ2-7; cdr3_aa: CASSNRDRGGEQYF; cdr3_nt: TGCGCCAGCAGCAACCGGGACAGGGGAGGCGAGCAGTACTTC
clone_size: NA; d_call: TRBD1; v_call: TRBV5-1; j_call: TRBJ2-1; cdr3_aa: CASSLDQGTGGNEQFF; cdr3_nt: TGCGCCAGCAGCTTGGATCAGGGGACAGGGGGCAATGAGCAGTTCTTC
clone_size: NA; d_call: NA; v_call: TRBV9; j_call: TRBJ2-5; cdr3_aa: CASSVRPLETQYF; cdr3_nt: TGTGCCAGCAGCGTCAGACCCTTGGAGACCCAGTACTTC
clone_size: NA; d_call: TRBD1; v_call: TRBV19; j_call: TRBJ2-7; cdr3_aa: CASSPGQVYEQYF; cdr3_nt: TGTGCCAGTAGCCCGGGACAGGTCTACGAGCAGTACTTC
clone_size: many; d_call: NA; v_call: TRBV7-2; j_call: TRBJ2-3; cdr3_aa: CASSQEGHTDTQYF; cdr3_nt: TGTGCCAGCAGCCAAGAGGGACACACAGATACGCAGTATTTT
clone_size: many; d_call: NA; v_call: TRBV7-9; j_call: TRBJ1-4; cdr3_aa: CASSMGKQPTNEKLFF; cdr3_nt: TGTGCCAGCAGCATGGGGAAACAACCAACTAATGAAAAACTGTTTTTT
clone_size: few; d_call: TRBD2; v_call: TRBV9; j_call: TRBJ2-1; cdr3_aa: CASSPGTSGRAGQFF; cdr3_nt: TGTGCCAGCAGCCCCGGAACTAGCGGGAGGGCCGGGCAGTTCTTC
clone_size: NA; d_call: NA; v_call: TRBV12-3/TRBV12-4; j_call: TRBJ2-5; cdr3_aa: CASSALETQYF; cdr3_nt: TGTGCCAGCAGTGCCTTGGAGACCCAGTACTTC
clone_size: NA; d_call: NA; v_call: TRBV19; j_call: TRBJ2-1; cdr3_aa: CASTLQDSSYNEQFF; cdr3_nt: TGTGCCAGTACTCTACAGGACAGCTCCTACAATGAGCAGTTCTTC
clone_size: NA; d_call: NA; v_call: TRBV4-1; j_call: TRBJ2-7; cdr3_aa: CASSQPPYSYEQYF; cdr3_nt: TGCGCCAGCAGCCAACCCCCCTACTCCTACGAGCAGTACTTC
clone_size: few; d_call: NA; v_call: TRBV7-6; j_call: TRBJ2-5; cdr3_aa: CASSFESDGETQYF; cdr3_nt: TGTGCCAGCAGCTTTGAGAGTGATGGGGAGACCCAGTACTTC
clone_size: NA; d_call: NA; v_call: TRBV27; j_call: TRBJ2-1; cdr3_aa: CASKDQQPYNEQFF; cdr3_nt: TGTGCCAGCAAGGACCAGCAACCCTACAATGAGCAGTTCTTC
clone_size: NA; d_call: NA; v_call: TRBV5-1; j_call: TRBJ2-2; cdr3_aa: CASSPRDANTGELFF; cdr3_nt: TGCGCCAGCAGCCCACGGGACGCGAACACCGGGGAGCTGTTTTTT
clone_size: few; d_call: NA; v_call: TRBV21-1; j_call: TRBJ2-7; cdr3_aa: CASSKARGTGEYEQYF; cdr3_nt: TGTGCCAGCAGCAAAGCAAGGGGGACAGGGGAATACGAGCAGTACTTC
clone_size: few; d_call: TRBD1; v_call: TRBV10-3; j_call: TRBJ1-1; cdr3_aa: CATRDRGRNRRAFF; cdr3_nt: TGTGCCACCAGGGACAGGGGGCGGAATCGTAGAGCTTTCTTT
clone_size: NA; d_call: NA; v_call: TRBV29-1; j_call: TRBJ2-1; cdr3_aa: CSVEDLYNEQFF; cdr3_nt: TGCAGCGTTGAAGATCTCTACAATGAGCAGTTCTTC
clone_size: NA; d_call: TRBD1; v_call: TRBV5-1; j_call: TRBJ2-7; cdr3_aa: CASSPGGTGTYEQYF; cdr3_nt: TGCGCCAGCAGCCCCGGTGGGACAGGGACCTACGAGCAGTACTTC
clone_size: few; d_call: TRBD2; v_call: TRBV20-1; j_call: TRBJ2-1; cdr3_aa: CSARDIQAGGHNEQFF; cdr3_nt: TGCAGTGCTAGAGATATCCAAGCGGGAGGGCACAATGAGCAGTTCTTC
clone_size: few; d_call: TRBD2; v_call: TRBV9; j_call: TRBJ2-3; cdr3_aa: CASSLIAGEADTQYF; cdr3_nt: TGTGCCAGCAGCCTAATAGCGGGGGAGGCAGATACGCAGTATTTT
clone_size: NA; d_call: NA; v_call: TRBV10-3; j_call: TRBJ2-7; cdr3_aa: CAIRDSGTLEQYF; cdr3_nt: TGTGCCATCAGGGATTCCGGGACCCTTGAGCAGTACTTC
clone_size: NA; d_call: NA; v_call: TRBV29-1; j_call: TRBJ1-1; cdr3_aa: CSVELGPSEAFF; cdr3_nt: TGCAGCGTGGAGCTTGGACCCTCTGAAGCTTTCTTT
clone_size: few; d_call: TRBD2; v_call: TRBV5-4; j_call: TRBJ2-5; cdr3_aa: CASSLDLAGTETQYF; cdr3_nt: TGTGCCAGCAGCTTGGATCTAGCGGGGACGGAGACCCAGTACTTC
clone_size: NA; d_call: TRBD2; v_call: TRBV24-1; j_call: TRBJ2-5; cdr3_aa: CATSDLTSGEQETQYF; cdr3_nt: TGTGCCACCAGTGATTTGACTAGCGGGGAACAAGAGACCCAGTACTTC
clone_size: few; d_call: TRBD2; v_call: TRBV3-1; j_call: TRBJ2-2; cdr3_aa: CASSQPSGLAGTGELFF; cdr3_nt: TGTGCCAGCAGCCAACCCTCGGGACTAGCGGGCACCGGGGAGCTGTTTTTT
clone_size: many; d_call: TRBD1; v_call: TRBV7-6; j_call: TRBJ2-5; cdr3_aa: CASSRQGKETQYF; cdr3_nt: TGTGCCAGCAGCCGACAGGGGAAAGAGACCCAGTACTTC
clone_size: few; d_call: NA; v_call: TRBV19; j_call: TRBJ1-1; cdr3_aa: CASQNLNTEAFF; cdr3_nt: TGTGCCAGCCAAAACCTGAACACTGAAGCTTTCTTT
clone_size: many; d_call: NA; v_call: TRBV13; j_call: TRBJ2-1; cdr3_aa: CASSLGTGQRNEQFF; cdr3_nt: TGTGCCAGCAGCTTAGGCACGGGACAAAGGAATGAGCAGTTCTTC
clone_size: NA; d_call: NA; v_call: TRBV29-1; j_call: TRBJ2-1; cdr3_aa: CSYSRGRGDNEQFF; cdr3_nt: TGCAGCTACTCGCGGGGGCGCGGCGACAATGAGCAGTTCTTC
clone_size: NA; d_call: TRBD1; v_call: TRBV5-1; j_call: TRBJ1-4; cdr3_aa: CASSLTTGGEEKLFF; cdr3_nt: TGCGCCAGCAGCTTGACAACAGGGGGTGAGGAAAAACTGTTTTTT
clone_size: NA; d_call: NA; v_call: TRBV18; j_call: TRBJ1-1; cdr3_aa: CASSPTETSNTEAFF; cdr3_nt: TGTGCCAGCTCACCAACCGAGACATCGAACACTGAAGCTTTCTTT
clone_size: NA; d_call: TRBD1; v_call: TRBV6-5; j_call: TRBJ1-3; cdr3_aa: CASSENWDRPNSGNTIYF; cdr3_nt: TGTGCCAGCAGCGAAAACTGGGACAGGCCTAACTCTGGAAACACCATATATTTT
clone_size: few; d_call: TRBD1; v_call: TRBV4-1; j_call: TRBJ1-1; cdr3_aa: CASVDRDRGHTEAFF; cdr3_nt: TGCGCCAGCGTCGACCGGGACAGGGGGCACACTGAAGCTTTCTTT